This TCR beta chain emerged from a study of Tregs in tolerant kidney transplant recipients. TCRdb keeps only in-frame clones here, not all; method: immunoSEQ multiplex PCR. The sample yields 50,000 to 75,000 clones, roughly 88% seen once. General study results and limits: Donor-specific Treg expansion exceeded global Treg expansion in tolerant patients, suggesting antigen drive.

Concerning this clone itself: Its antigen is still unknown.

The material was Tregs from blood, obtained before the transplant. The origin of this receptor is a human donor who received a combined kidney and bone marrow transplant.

DNA for the CDR3: TGCGCCAGCAGCTTGGTAGGTCCCGCGAACCAAGAGACCCAGTACTTC. It yields the protein CASSLVGPANQETQYF. The chain joins TRBV5-1 to TRBJ2-5, with D uncertain. In germline, CDR1 is SGHRS, CDR2 YFSETQ. This CDR3 comprises 16 residues. V was pared by 0 bases and J by 0 bases, with 12 bases between.